This T cell receptor beta chain is from a study of OX40 agonist ivuxolimab in advanced cancers. Study context: As their treatment, patients were administered ivuxolimab, an agonistic anti-OX40 (CD134) antibody.

Regarding this clone: As yet, its antigen is unknown.

Only in-frame clones appear in the TCRdb table, and some are missing; sequencing was by immunoSEQ multiplex PCR. The repertoire holds tens of thousands of clones, 80% to 85% seen once, with about 5.8% in the top ten. V lost 3 bases and J 0 bases, leaving 9 bases between the germline ends. Germline CDR1 is MNHNS and CDR2 is SASEGT. The CDR3 loop spans 16 amino acids. Whole-study results and caveats: CD8+ T cells showed, on average, more clonal expansion than CD4+ cells.

Patients with a history of autoimmune disease or on systemic immunosuppression were excluded. The V and J genes are TRBV6-1 and TRBJ2-6; D is perhaps TRBD1 or TRBD2 (6 bases each). Specimen: CD4+ or CD8+ T cells sorted from blood, collected in a trial of the OX40 agonist ivuxolimab. The TCR originated in an adult with an advanced solid tumor such as melanoma, head and neck, liver or kidney cancer. The CDR3 loop is CASSEWGASGANVLTF. The CDR3 bases are TGTGCCAGCAGTGAGTGGGGGGCCTCTGGGGCCAACGTCCTGACTTTC.